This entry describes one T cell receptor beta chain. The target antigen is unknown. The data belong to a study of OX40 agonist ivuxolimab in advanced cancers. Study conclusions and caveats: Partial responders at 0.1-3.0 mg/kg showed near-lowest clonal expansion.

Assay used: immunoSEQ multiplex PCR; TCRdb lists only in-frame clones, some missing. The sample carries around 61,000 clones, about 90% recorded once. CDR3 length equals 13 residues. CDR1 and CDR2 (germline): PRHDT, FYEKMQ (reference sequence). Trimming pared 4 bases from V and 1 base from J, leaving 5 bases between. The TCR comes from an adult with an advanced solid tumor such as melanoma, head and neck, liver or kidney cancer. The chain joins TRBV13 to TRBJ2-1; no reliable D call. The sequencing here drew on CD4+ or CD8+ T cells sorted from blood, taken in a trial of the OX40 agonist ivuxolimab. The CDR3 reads CASSSTSYNEQFF. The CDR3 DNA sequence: TGTGCCAGCAGCTCCACGTCCTACAATGAGCAGTTCTTC.